A selection of T cell receptor beta chains follows, all from one sample in a study of cytomegalovirus exposure and HLA in healthy donors. Only in-frame clones appear in the TCRdb table, and some are missing; sequencing was by immunoSEQ multiplex PCR. Among a few hundred thousand clones listed, over 80% were seen once. The material sequenced was PBMCs. All receptors come from a woman in her 30s in good health and CMV-seropositive. CDR3s include the opening cysteine and the closing phenylalanine or tryptophan. D genes are given only for firm matches. Rows give clone size only sometimes, using once, few, many, or a class for an expanded clone.

J: TRBJ1-2
V: TRBV6-5
D: .
size: .
DNA: TGTGCCAGCAGTTACTCGTTGGCAGTCACTAACTATGGCTACACCTTC
CDR3: CASSYSLAVTNYGYTF

J: TRBJ1-1
V: TRBV30
D: .
size: .
DNA: TGTGCCTGGAGTGTACGGGTGAACACTGAAGCTTTCTTT
CDR3: CAWSVRVNTEAFF

J: TRBJ2-5
V: TRBV15
D: TRBD2
size: many
DNA: TGTGCCACCAGCCCGATAGCGGGAGAGACCCAGTACTTC
CDR3: CATSPIAGETQYF

J: TRBJ1-2
V: TRBV4-3
D: TRBD1
size: .
DNA: TGCGCCAGCAGCCAAGATCCGGGGACAGGGGCTTATGGCTACACCTTC
CDR3: CASSQDPGTGAYGYTF

J: TRBJ2-3
V: TRBV30
D: .
size: .
DNA: TGTGCCTGGGCTCAGCGGAGCACAGATACGCAGTATTTT
CDR3: CAWAQRSTDTQYF

J: TRBJ1-1
V: TRBV28
D: TRBD1
size: .
DNA: TGTGCCACCGGACAGGGAGTGAACACTGAAGCTTTCTTT
CDR3: CATGQGVNTEAFF

J: TRBJ1-2
V: TRBV9
D: .
size: .
DNA: TGTGCCAGCAGCTCCCAGCCCGACAGCCGGTATGGCTACACCTTC
CDR3: CASSSQPDSRYGYTF

J: TRBJ2-1
V: TRBV1
D: .
size: .
DNA: TGCACCAGCAGCCTCCGACTAGGTTCCTACAATGAGCAGTTCTTC
CDR3: CTSSLRLGSYNEQFF

J: TRBJ2-3
V: TRBV27
D: TRBD1
size: once
DNA: TGTGCCAGCAGTTCACCGGGACAGGTAACAGATACGCAGTATTTT
CDR3: CASSSPGQVTDTQYF

J: TRBJ2-3
V: TRBV18
D: .
size: .
DNA: TGTGCCAGCTCCCAATCCTCGACGGCAGATACGCAGTATTTT
CDR3: CASSQSSTADTQYF

J: TRBJ2-7
V: TRBV5-4
D: .
size: .
DNA: TGTGCCAGCAGCTTGGTTCTTGGCAGTCGGTACGAGCAGTACTTC
CDR3: CASSLVLGSRYEQYF

J: TRBJ2-1
V: TRBV19
D: .
size: .
DNA: TGTGCCAGTTCTCACAATGAGCAGTTCTTC
CDR3: CASSHNEQFF

J: TRBJ2-2
V: TRBV15
D: .
size: .
DNA: TGTGCCACCAGCGGTCCGGGTACCGGGGAGCTGTTTTTT
CDR3: CATSGPGTGELFF

J: TRBJ2-5
V: TRBV5-1
D: .
size: .
DNA: TGCGCCAGCAGCTCCAGGGGGGGGGAGACCCAGTACTTC
CDR3: CASSSRGGETQYF

J: TRBJ2-4
V: TRBV2
D: .
size: .
DNA: TGTGCCAGCAGGCGACAGGTAGCCAAAAACATTCAGTACTTC
CDR3: CASRRQVAKNIQYF

J: TRBJ1-3
V: TRBV30
D: .
size: .
DNA: TGTGCCTGGAGTGCAGGGGACTCTGGAAACACCATATATTTT
CDR3: CAWSAGDSGNTIYF

J: TRBJ2-7
V: TRBV30
D: TRBD2
size: .
DNA: TGTGCCTGGAGTGTACTAGCGGGAGGTTTCGAGCAGTACTTC
CDR3: CAWSVLAGGFEQYF

J: TRBJ2-6
V: TRBV4-1
D: .
size: .
DNA: TGCGCCAGCAGCCAAGAAAGGGGCCGTCCCTCTGGGGCCAACGTCCTGACTTTC
CDR3: CASSQERGRPSGANVLTF

J: TRBJ2-7
V: TRBV7-8
D: .
size: .
DNA: TGTGCCAGCAGCTTAGGGGGACTGCCCGAGCAGTACTTC
CDR3: CASSLGGLPEQYF

J: TRBJ2-1
V: TRBV13
D: .
size: .
DNA: TGTGCCAGCAGCGCAGGCTTCAATGAGCAGTTCTTC
CDR3: CASSAGFNEQFF

J: TRBJ2-5
V: TRBV6-1
D: .
size: .
DNA: TGTGCCAGCAGTAAGGGCGGGGTCCGGGGAGAGACCCAGTACTTC
CDR3: CASSKGGVRGETQYF

J: TRBJ2-3
V: TRBV6-1
D: .
size: .
DNA: TGTGCCAGCAGTGAATTGGGGGGAGAGGGCCCAGATACGCAGTATTTT
CDR3: CASSELGGEGPDTQYF

J: TRBJ2-4
V: TRBV7-2
D: .
size: .
DNA: TGTGCCAGCAGCTTAACGGCGGATAAAAACATTCAGTACTTC
CDR3: CASSLTADKNIQYF

J: TRBJ1-1
V: TRBV28
D: .
size: .
DNA: TGTGCCAGCAGTACCGGGACGGTGAACACTGAAGCTTTCTTT
CDR3: CASSTGTVNTEAFF

J: TRBJ1-2
V: TRBV7-2
D: TRBD1
size: .
DNA: TGTGCCTTAAGGGGGGCAGGGGGCACTAACTATGGCTACACCTTC
CDR3: CALRGAGGTNYGYTF

J: TRBJ2-1
V: TRBV10-2
D: .
size: .
DNA: TGCGCCAGCACCGGGGACGGATTCGAGCAGTTCTTC
CDR3: CASTGDGFEQFF

J: TRBJ2-3
V: TRBV18
D: .
size: .
DNA: TGTGCCAGCTCAAACAGGGACGGCACAGATACGCAGTATTTT
CDR3: CASSNRDGTDTQYF

J: TRBJ1-2
V: TRBV29-1
D: TRBD1
size: .
DNA: TGCAGCGCCCCGGGGTATGGGACCGGGACAGGGGGCCTGGGCGGCTACACCTTC
CDR3: CSAPGYGTGTGGLGGYTF

J: TRBJ2-1
V: TRBV7-2
D: .
size: .
DNA: TGTGCCAGCAGCTCCAGCTTGATTGAGCAGTTCTTC
CDR3: CASSSSLIEQFF

J: TRBJ1-1
V: TRBV9
D: .
size: .
DNA: TGTGCCAGCACGTCAGGGACGGACACTGAAGCTTTCTTT
CDR3: CASTSGTDTEAFF

J: TRBJ1-3
V: TRBV27
D: TRBD1
size: .
DNA: TGTGCCAGCAGTTTATCGGGACAGGGCTCTGGAAACACCATATATTTT
CDR3: CASSLSGQGSGNTIYF

J: TRBJ1-4
V: TRBV27
D: .
size: .
DNA: TGTGCCAGCAGTTTTGGACATTATGAAAAATTGTTTTTT
CDR3: CASSFGHYEKLFF

J: TRBJ2-6
V: TRBV2
D: .
size: .
DNA: TGTGCCAGCAGTCCCGGAACCTCTGGGGCCAACGTCCTGACTTTC
CDR3: CASSPGTSGANVLTF

J: TRBJ2-1
V: TRBV5-1
D: TRBD2
size: few
DNA: TGCGCCAGCAGCGCATTACTCGGGACTAGCGGGAGAAGCAATGAGCAGTTCTTC
CDR3: CASSALLGTSGRSNEQFF

J: TRBJ1-1
V: TRBV28
D: .
size: .
DNA: TGTGCCAGCAGTTCGTACGGCCTGAACACTGAAGCTTTCTTT
CDR3: CASSSYGLNTEAFF

J: TRBJ1-2
V: TRBV10-3
D: .
size: .
DNA: TGTGCCATCAGTGAGTCAAGGGGAAACTATGGCTACACCTTC
CDR3: CAISESRGNYGYTF

J: TRBJ2-2
V: TRBV7-6
D: TRBD1
size: .
DNA: TGTGCCAGCAGCTTCACCGGGACAGGGGTTCTGGCCGGGGAGCTGTTTTTT
CDR3: CASSFTGTGVLAGELFF

J: TRBJ2-1
V: TRBV15
D: TRBD2
size: few
DNA: TGTGCCACCAGCAGAGTAGGACTAGCGGGAGAAGTCACGAATGAGCAGTTCTTC
CDR3: CATSRVGLAGEVTNEQFF

J: TRBJ2-1
V: TRBV15
D: .
size: once
DNA: TGTGCCACCAGCACCATAATCCTGAGGGTCAATGAGCAGTTCTTC
CDR3: CATSTIILRVNEQFF

J: TRBJ2-3
V: TRBV28
D: TRBD1
size: .
DNA: TGTGCCAGCAGTTTCGGGACAGGGGATACAGATACGCAGTATTTT
CDR3: CASSFGTGDTDTQYF

J: TRBJ2-1
V: TRBV11-2
D: TRBD2
size: .
DNA: TGTGCCAGCAGCGACTCAGGACTAGCGGGACCCAATGAGCAGTTCTTC
CDR3: CASSDSGLAGPNEQFF

J: TRBJ2-2
V: TRBV9
D: .
size: .
DNA: TGTGCCAGCAGCGTTACAGGGTTAGGCGGGGAGCTGTTTTTT
CDR3: CASSVTGLGGELFF

J: TRBJ1-2
V: TRBV7-2
D: TRBD1
size: .
DNA: TGTGCCAGCAGCTTTCCTGACAGGGAGGGTGGCTACACCTTC
CDR3: CASSFPDREGGYTF

J: TRBJ1-4
V: TRBV6-5
D: .
size: few
DNA: TGTGCCAGCAGTTACTCGTGGACAGACAAAAGTCTGTTTTTT
CDR3: CASSYSWTDKSLFF

J: TRBJ2-7
V: TRBV30
D: TRBD2
size: .
DNA: TGTGCCTGGAGAAGGGCTAGCGGGAGAAAGTTCGAGCAGTACTTC
CDR3: CAWRRASGRKFEQYF

J: TRBJ2-7
V: TRBV27
D: TRBD1
size: .
DNA: TGTGCCAGCAGCCTCGGACAGGGTCGTTACGAGCAGTACTTC
CDR3: CASSLGQGRYEQYF